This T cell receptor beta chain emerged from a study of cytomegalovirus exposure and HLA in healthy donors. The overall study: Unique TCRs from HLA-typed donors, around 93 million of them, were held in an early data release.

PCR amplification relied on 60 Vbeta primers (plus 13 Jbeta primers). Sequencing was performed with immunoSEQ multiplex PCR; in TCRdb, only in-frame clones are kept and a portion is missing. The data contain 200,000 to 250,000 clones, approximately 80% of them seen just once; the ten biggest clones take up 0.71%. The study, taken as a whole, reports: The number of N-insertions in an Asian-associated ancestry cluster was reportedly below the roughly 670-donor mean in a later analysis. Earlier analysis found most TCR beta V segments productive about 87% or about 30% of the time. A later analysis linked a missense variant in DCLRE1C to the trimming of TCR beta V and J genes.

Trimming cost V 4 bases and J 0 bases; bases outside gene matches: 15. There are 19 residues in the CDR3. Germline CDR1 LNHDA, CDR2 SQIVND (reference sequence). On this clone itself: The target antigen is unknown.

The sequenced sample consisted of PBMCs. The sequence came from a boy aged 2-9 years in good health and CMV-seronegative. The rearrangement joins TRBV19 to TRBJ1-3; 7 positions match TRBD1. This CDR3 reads CASSTRGQQTFPSGNTIYF. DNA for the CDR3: TGTGCCAGTAGTACCCGGGGACAGCAAACTTTTCCCTCTGGAAACACCATATATTTT. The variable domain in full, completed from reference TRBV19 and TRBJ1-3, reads DGGITQSPKYLFRKEGQNVTLSCEQNLNHDAMYWYRQDPGQGLRLIYYSQIVNDFQKGDIAEGYSVSREKKESFPLTVTSAQKNPTAFYLCASSTRGQQTFPSGNTIYFGEGSWLTVV.